The text below deals with one T cell receptor (beta chain). Its antigen is currently not known. No base quality values were provided; no much bigger clone lies one nucleotide off. In Seattle, one collaborating source enrolled patients while the infection was active and tracked those patients longitudinally over the course of disease. Each collaborating institution followed its own protocols to collect whole blood in K2EDTA tubes. For TCRbeta analysis, collaborators shipped samples in one of three forms: frozen whole blood, isolated PBMCs, or DNA extracted from either of those sample types. TCRbeta CDR3 regions were amplified from genomic DNA using the immunoSEQ Assay, a bias-controlled multiplex PCR. In the paper's pipeline: The number of nucleated cells in each sample was estimated by amplification of reference gene primers within the assay. To quantify the absolute abundance of each unique TCRbeta CDR3 rearrangement, sequence reads were collapsed and filtered. Productive Simpson clonality was computed per sample as the square root of Simpson's diversity index over productive rearrangements. Entries here come from immuneACCESS through TCRdb and include only in-frame sequences with V and J called. Some clones fail to appear in such tables; in the studies checked, an unresolved V gene covers under half of the shortfall, and the cause of the remainder is unknown. V and J calls and clone size are those listed in that table; D and trimming were worked out from the DNA. The sample yields some 170,000 clones; roughly 84% were counted once. 6% to 7% of the sample rests with the top ten.

Taken from cysteine to phenylalanine, the CDR3 has 15 residues. Just CDR3 DNA is preserved here, 45 bases in frame from base 1. From a lookup of the germline V gene, CDR1 and CDR2 are SGHTA and FQGTGA. V and J lose 3 bases and 7 bases, and a span of 15 bases separates them. The sample comes from a study of blood T cell repertoires in COVID-19 (TCRdb year 2020). Context from the whole study: Samples covering the acute and convalescent phases of COVID-19 were provided by collaborators in the United States, Italy and Spain. The prospective study material was composed of cDNA or gDNA derived from T cells, B-cell-depleted T cells, or PBMCs. The dataset comprised deeply sampled blood TCRbeta repertoires from subjects exposed to, actively infected with, or recovered from COVID-19. A freely available public database, intended as a resource for researchers studying the immune response to SARS-CoV-2, is where the repertoires were released. Samples were obtained from the ongoing ImmuneRACE study (first 160 participants) and from 1,254 subjects provided by 6 global collaborators. Sample metadata almost always included a de-identified subject ID, COVID-19 status, age in years and sex. Where available, HLA class I and class II types were taken from metadata supplied by the sample provider and were not determined by assay-based typing.

The research as a whole found: Clinical and demographic metadata were provided uncurated, with the amount varying by source and participant.

The specimen sequenced was peripheral blood. Here the chain combines TRBV7-3 and TRBJ2-2, with a weak D call of TRBD2 (6 bases match). The TCR originated in a woman in her forties with COVID-19, enrolled during active disease. The CDR3 protein: CASSLGGTPNGELFF. The DNA reads TGTGCCAGCAGCTTGGGCGGGACTCCGAACGGGGAGCTGTTTTTT. The CDR3, completed at both ends by the reference TRBV7-3 and TRBJ2-2 genes, gives the full variable domain GAGVSQTPSNKVTEKGKYVELRCDPISGHTALYWYRQSLGQGPEFLIYFQGTGAADDSGLPNDRFFAVRPEGSVSTLKIQRTERGDSAVYLCASSLGGTPNGELFFGEGSRLTVL.